This T cell receptor (beta chain) was found in a study of response to subunit inactivated influenza vaccine. Notes on the study in general: Researchers suggested that each seasonal influenza vaccination recruits few new T cells.

Turning to this clonotype: Its antigen is currently unknown.

TCRdb redid the calling of the RT-PCR reads with MiXCR, one entry per CDR3 protein. This table holds 500,000 to 750,000 distinct CDR3 sequences, 12% to 15% found once. The TCR comes from a man aged 45-65 years who received an inactivated influenza vaccine. The specimen was PBMCs from blood, collected 12 days after vaccination.

CDR3 DNA sequence: TGCAGTGCTAGTTCCCTTGGGTATGGCTACACCTTC. Its protein product is CSASSLGYGYTF. The chain carries TRBV20-1 and TRBJ1-2; D ambiguous. V was shortened by 3 bases and J by 5 bases, with 10 bases between the two germline ends. Germline CDR1 and CDR2: DFQATT and SNEGSKA (reference sequence). The CDR3 extends over 12 amino acids.